This entry lists 29 T cell receptor beta chains sequenced from one sample in a study of OX40 agonist ivuxolimab in advanced cancers. Some clones are missing from TCRdb's copy, which holds only in-frame ones; the method was immunoSEQ multiplex PCR. The data show roughly 60,000 clones, roughly 80% seen once. The input for sequencing was CD4+ or CD8+ T cells sorted from blood, taken in a trial of the OX40 agonist ivuxolimab. These receptors were obtained from an adult with an advanced solid tumor such as melanoma, head and neck, liver or kidney cancer.

The V call is TRBV5-1, the J call TRBJ2-1, with D uncertain. CDR1 and CDR2 from the germline V gene are SGHRS and YFSETQ. V lost 3 bases to trimming and J lost 0 bases, with 13 bases between them. This CDR3 has 16 residues. CDR3 region: CASSWMLTDSYNEQFF. CDR3 coding DNA: TGCGCCAGCAGCTGGATGCTAACAGACTCCTACAATGAGCAGTTCTTC.

The chain joins TRBV7-3 to TRBJ1-4; D possibly corresponds to TRBD1 (6 bases). The CDR3 length is 12 residues. V was cut by 3 bases and J by 7 bases, with 6 bases left in between. Germline CDR1 reads SGHTA; CDR2 reads FQGTGA. The chain's CDR3 is CASSFRGEKLFF. CDR3 sequence (DNA): TGTGCCAGCAGCTTCAGGGGTGAAAAACTGTTTTTT.

The J gene is TRBJ1-4, the V gene TRBV7-9; tentatively, D is TRBD1 (6 bases). The CDR3 sequence is 13 residues long. The germline V gene has CDR1 SEHNR and CDR2 FQNEAQ (reference sequence). Between the trimmed V and J ends, which lost 2 bases and 10 bases, there was a span of 11 bases. The CDR3 loop is CASSLPGQIKLFF. The DNA for the CDR3 is TGTGCCAGCAGCTTACCCGGACAGATAAAACTGTTTTTT.

This rearrangement joins TRBV7-2 to TRBJ2-7, with 10 nucleotides matching TRBD2. The CDR3 is 15 residues long. Germline lookup yields CDR1 SGHTA and CDR2 FQGNSA. Germline trimming cut 2 bases from V and 7 bases from J; bases unmatched to any gene: 8. The CDR3 DNA is TGTGCCAGCAGCTTAAGCCAGGGACTAGCGAGTGAGCAGTACTTC. It yields the protein CASSLSQGLASEQYF.

This CDR3 reads CASSLDREAYQPQHF. The CDR3 nucleotides are TGTGCCAGCAGCCTGGACAGGGAGGCGTATCAGCCCCAGCATTTT. The chain links TRBV2 to TRBJ1-5; TRBD1 agrees at 8 bases. From germline, CDR1 is SNHLY and CDR2 FYNNEI. The CDR3 totals 15 residues. V dropped 6 bases and J dropped 5; count of bases not matched to a gene: 9.

This rearrangement joins TRBV5-5 to TRBJ1-2; possibly TRBD1 for D (5 bases). V was shortened by 3 bases and J by 1 base, with 10 bases between the two germline ends. The CDR3 totals 14 residues. Per the germline V gene, CDR1 is SGHKS and CDR2 is YYEKEE (reference sequence). Here the CDR3 reads CASSSGLINYGYTF. The CDR3 DNA reads as TGTGCCAGCAGCTCGGGACTGATTAACTATGGCTACACCTTC.

This clone is medium-sized within its sample. This chain uses TRBV4-2 with TRBJ1-2; D is uncertain. Trimming shortened V by 0 bases and J by 2 bases, and 4 bases separated the two germline ends. CDR3 size: 13 residues. Germline V lookup: CDR1 LGHNA, CDR2 YNFKEQ. The chain's CDR3 is CASSQERNYGYTF. The CDR3 nucleotides read TGTGCCAGCAGCCAAGAACGGAACTATGGCTACACCTTC.

This CDR3 reads CASSSDLRRDIQYF. As DNA, the CDR3 is TGTGCCAGCAGCTCGGACCTACGGAGGGACATTCAGTACTTC. This rearrangement joins TRBV5-4 to TRBJ2-4, with a tentative D call TRBD2 (6 bases). CDR1 and CDR2 from the germline V gene are SGHNT and YYREEE (reference sequence). Trimming stripped 3 bases from V and 8 bases from J, with 15 bases between. This CDR3 spans 14 amino acids.

This clone was detected ten times or more. This rearrangement joins TRBV21-1 to TRBJ2-7; the D call in the table, TRBD1, was not verified against the DNA. TRBV21-1 is assigned pseudogene status. The CDR3 is 14 residues long. CDR3 bases: TGTGCCAGCAGCAAAGGCTCAGGAACCTACGAGCAGTACGTC. Protein sequence: CASSKGSGTYEQYV.

CDR3: CASSQGKVTGLRNTEAFF. Written as DNA, the CDR3 is TGCGCCAGCAGCCAAGGTAAAGTGACAGGGTTACGGAACACTGAAGCTTTCTTT. This rearrangement joins TRBV4-1 to TRBJ1-1; 7 nucleotides align to TRBD1. This CDR3 is 18 amino acids long. CDR1 and CDR2 (germline): MGHRA, YSYEKL. V dropped 1 base and J dropped 1; count of bases not matched to a gene: 12.

The chain is built from TRBV4-2 and TRBJ2-7; D gene unclear. CDR1 LGHNA and CDR2 YNFKEQ come from the germline V gene. V dropped 2 bases and J dropped 0 bases, with 14 bases sitting between them. This CDR3 region has 16 residues. In nucleotides, the CDR3 is TGTGCCAGCAGCCAAAATGCCCGGGCTAGCTCCTACGAGCAGTACTTC. Protein product: CASSQNARASSYEQYF.

In nucleotides, the CDR3 is TGTGCCAGCAGCTTGGGACAGGGGGCCTATGGCTACACCTTC. Its protein is CASSLGQGAYGYTF. The chain combines TRBV5-4 with TRBJ1-2; the match to TRBD1 covers 10 bases. Trimming cost V 0 bases and J 4 bases; bases outside gene matches: 0. Germline assignment: CDR1 SGHNT and CDR2 YYREEE (reference sequence). The CDR3 has 14 amino acids.

This chain uses TRBV7-3 with TRBJ1-2; D uncertain. Germline-derived CDR1 and CDR2 are SGHTA and FQGTGA. The CDR3 runs to 19 residues. V lost 4 bases, J lost 4 bases, and 28 bases lay in between. The CDR3, as DNA: TGTGCCAGCAGCTCCCCCACGATCTGGTCCTATCCAGTGGGCTATGGCTACACCTTC. Its translation: CASSSPTIWSYPVGYGYTF.

This chain links TRBV4-2 with TRBJ2-3, with 9 bases that match TRBD2. Germline values: CDR1 LGHNA, CDR2 YNFKEQ. The CDR3 length is 17 residues. After removal of 4 bases from V and 3 bases from J, the junction contained 11 bases not matched to a gene. The CDR3 loop reads CASSRQPAGGITDTQYF. In nucleotides, the CDR3 is TGTGCCAGCAGCCGACAACCAGCGGGAGGCATAACAGATACGCAGTATTTT.

The chain is built from TRBV30 and TRBJ1-1; a possible D gene is TRBD1 (6 bases). Trimming removed 0 bases from V and 0 bases from J, with 14 bases in between. The CDR3 is made up of 16 amino acids. CDR1 GTSNPN and CDR2 SVGIG come from the germline V gene (reference sequence). The CDR3: CAWSVHLAGVNTEAFF. The CDR3 coding sequence is TGTGCCTGGAGTGTCCATTTGGCAGGGGTGAACACTGAAGCTTTCTTT.

The rearrangement uses TRBV6-6 and TRBJ1-1; the D is unclear. This CDR3 region has 14 residues. Germline CDR1 and CDR2: MNHNY and SVGAGI (reference sequence). V was trimmed by 7 bases and J by 2 bases, leaving 14 bases between them. CDR3 DNA sequence: TGTGCCAGCACCACCCCCGCCAGTAACACTGAAGCTTTCTTT. Translating it yields CASTTPASNTEAFF.

This clone has only one observation. V usage is TRBV18 and J usage is TRBJ2-3; 9 positions match TRBD2. CDR1 is KGHSH, CDR2 LQKENI, per germline. V lost 3 bases, J lost 4 bases, and 5 bases stayed unmatched. CDR3 size: 15 residues. Here the CDR3 reads CASSPLAGESDTQYF. In DNA, the CDR3 is TGTGCCAGCTCACCGTTAGCGGGAGAGTCAGATACGCAGTATTTT. Full variable domain (outside the CDR3, taken from reference TRBV18 and TRBJ2-3): NAGVMQNPRHLVRRRGQEARLRCSPMKGHSHVYWYRQLPEEGLKFMVYLQKENIIDESGMPKERFSAEFPKEGPSILRIQQVVRGDSAAYFCASSPLAGESDTQYFGPGTRLTVL.

The V and J genes are TRBV7-9 and TRBJ1-1, with 7 positions matching TRBD1. CDR1 and CDR2 (germline): SEHNR, FQNEAQ (reference sequence). V lost 3 bases and J lost 6; bases outside the gene matches: 10. CDR3 length equals 15 residues. The CDR3: CASSFRQGSLSEAFF. The DNA of the CDR3 is TGTGCCAGCAGCTTCCGACAGGGTTCCCTCTCTGAAGCTTTCTTT.

This clone occurred once. The gene calls are TRBV6-5 and TRBJ2-1; 9 bases align to TRBD2. There are 16 residues in the CDR3. The junction had 9 bases not matched to a gene; V was cut back by 2 bases and J by 7 bases. Germline V gene sequence: CDR1 MNHEY, CDR2 SVGAGI. The CDR3 sequence: CASSYEASGAVNEQFF. The CDR3 region has the DNA TGTGCCAGCAGTTACGAGGCTAGCGGGGCCGTTAATGAGCAGTTCTTC.

The genes are TRBV11-3 and TRBJ1-1; D not resolved. CDR3 length equals 16 residues. The V end lost 5 bases, the J end lost 9 bases, and 25 bases lay between the germline ends. CDR1 and CDR2 (germline): SGHNT, YENEEA. In DNA form, the CDR3 reads TGTGCCAGCAGCCCCCCCGGCACGGGGTTAAACTCAAAAGCTTTCTTT. This sequence encodes CASSPPGTGLNSKAFF.

The chain uses TRBV7-8 and TRBJ2-7; no definite D call. CDR1 is SGHVS and CDR2 is FQNEAQ in the germline V gene. The V gene lost 5 bases and the J gene lost 0 bases, with 11 bases spanning the gap. The CDR3 has 14 residues. DNA of the CDR3: TGTGCCAGCAGCCCAGAGGTGCTCTCCTACGAGCAGTACGTC. Translation gives CASSPEVLSYEQYV.

This chain connects TRBV27 to TRBJ2-7, with D hard to call. CDR1 and CDR2 (germline): MNHEY, SMNVEV (reference sequence). The CDR3 totals 14 residues. Trimming left V 5 bases short and J 7 bases short, with 18 bases between. The CDR3 spells CASSPRLGWGEQYV. The CDR3 nucleotides read TGTGCCAGCAGTCCCCGACTCGGTTGGGGAGAGCAGTACGTC.

This chain uses TRBV19 with TRBJ2-5; D is unclear. The last part of the DNA fits TRBJ2-7 better; the J call may be wrong. This CDR3 is 15 amino acids long. Looked up from germline, CDR1 is LNHDA and CDR2 is SQIVND (reference sequence). CDR3: CASSTGIQPSGEQYF. The CDR3 nucleotides read TGTGCCAGTAGTACCGGAATCCAGCCCTCGGGCGAGCAGTACTTC.

The chain couples TRBV5-1 to TRBJ2-1; D not certain. Germline V gene data show CDR1 as SGHRS and CDR2 as YFSETQ. The CDR3 is 15 residues long. Trimming pared 0 bases from V and 6 bases from J, leaving 13 bases between. In nucleotides, the CDR3 is TGCGCCAGCAGCTTGGTGCAATCTGATCTCAATGAGCAGTTCTTC. Its translation is CASSLVQSDLNEQFF.

The chain couples TRBV7-2 to TRBJ2-7; 13 bases map to TRBD2. Germline values: CDR1 SGHTA, CDR2 FQGNSA. The V segment lost 5 bases and the J segment 0 bases; nucleotides outside the gene matches: 10. CDR3 length: 18 amino acids. Written as DNA, the CDR3 is TGTGCCAGCAGCCCAGGACTAGCGGGAGACTTTTCCTCCTACGAGCAGTACTTC. This encodes CASSPGLAGDFSSYEQYF.

This clone was counted a single time. This chain uses TRBV5-1 with TRBJ1-1; 10 bases agree with TRBD1. This CDR3 comprises 13 residues. The trim removed 5 bases at V and 5 bases at J, leaving 3 bases unmatched. Germline CDR1 reads SGHRS; CDR2 reads YFSETQ. CDR3 amino acids: CASRGTGDTEAFF. DNA for the CDR3: TGCGCCAGCAGGGGGACAGGGGATACTGAAGCTTTCTTT.

This chain joins TRBV7-3 and TRBJ2-1, with 15 positions matching TRBD2. The CDR3 sequence is 16 residues long. V lost 8 bases, J lost 0 bases, and 2 bases stayed unmatched. The germline gives CDR1 SGHTA, CDR2 FQGTGA. CDR3 DNA: TGTGCCAGCGGACTAGCGGGAGGGGGCTCCTACAATGAGCAGTTCTTC. Its protein product is CASGLAGGGSYNEQFF.

This clone was counted between two and nine times. V gene TRBV27 combines with J gene TRBJ1-6; TRBD1 agrees at 10 bases. The CDR3 covers 14 residues. Germline CDR1 MNHEY, CDR2 SMNVEV (reference sequence). The junction had 5 bases not matched to a gene; V was cut back by 5 bases and J by 10 bases. Written as DNA, the CDR3 is TGTGCCAGCAGTCGACAGGGGGCGGGATCACCCCTCCACTTT. Translated, it gives CASSRQGAGSPLHF.

The CDR3 sequence: CASSLSNEQFF. CDR3 bases: TGTGCCAGCAGCTTATCCAACGAGCAGTTCTTC. The chain links TRBV11-3 to TRBJ2-1; D gene uncertain. This CDR3 has 11 residues. V gave up 2 bases and J gave up 10 bases, with 6 bases separating them. Germline loops: CDR1 SGHNT, CDR2 YENEEA.